This paragraph covers one T cell receptor (beta chain) sequence. This entry belongs to a study of T cell responses to AZD1222 COVID-19 vaccine. This CDR3 spans 13 amino acids. Losses at the gene ends were 6 bases for V and 4 bases for J; bases not matched to a gene: 5. Profiled with immunoSEQ multiplex PCR; TCRdb holds only in-frame clones, not every one. This table has about 120,000 clones, 80% to 90% appearing once. This sample comprised peripheral blood, obtained on day 0 of AZD1222 vaccination. This sequence originates from an adult in good health. J is TRBJ1-2 and V is TRBV23-1; TRBD1 matches 7 bases. TRBV23-1 is marked as an open reading frame, function uncertain. The CDR3 protein is CASRNRGCYGYTF. The CDR3, as DNA: TGCGCCAGCAGGAACAGGGGCTGCTATGGCTACACCTTC.